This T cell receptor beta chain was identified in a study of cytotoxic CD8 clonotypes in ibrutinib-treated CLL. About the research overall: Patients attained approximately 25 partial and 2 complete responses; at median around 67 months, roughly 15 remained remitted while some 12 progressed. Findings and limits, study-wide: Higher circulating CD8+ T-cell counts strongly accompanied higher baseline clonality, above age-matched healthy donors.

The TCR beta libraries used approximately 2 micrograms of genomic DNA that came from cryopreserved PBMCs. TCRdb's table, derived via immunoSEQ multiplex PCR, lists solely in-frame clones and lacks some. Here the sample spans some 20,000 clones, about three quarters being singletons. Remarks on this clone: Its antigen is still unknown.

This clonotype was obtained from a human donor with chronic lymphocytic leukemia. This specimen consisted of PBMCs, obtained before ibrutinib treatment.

The CDR3 protein is CASSYPDVPDTQYF. In DNA form, the CDR3 reads TGTGCCAGCAGTTACCCGGACGTCCCCGATACGCAGTATTTT. V usage is TRBV6-6 and J usage is TRBJ2-3; no clear D. Deletions cut 2 bases from V and 6 bases from J, with 12 bases between. Germline V gene sequence: CDR1 MNHNY, CDR2 SVGAGI (reference sequence). The CDR3 has 14 amino acids.